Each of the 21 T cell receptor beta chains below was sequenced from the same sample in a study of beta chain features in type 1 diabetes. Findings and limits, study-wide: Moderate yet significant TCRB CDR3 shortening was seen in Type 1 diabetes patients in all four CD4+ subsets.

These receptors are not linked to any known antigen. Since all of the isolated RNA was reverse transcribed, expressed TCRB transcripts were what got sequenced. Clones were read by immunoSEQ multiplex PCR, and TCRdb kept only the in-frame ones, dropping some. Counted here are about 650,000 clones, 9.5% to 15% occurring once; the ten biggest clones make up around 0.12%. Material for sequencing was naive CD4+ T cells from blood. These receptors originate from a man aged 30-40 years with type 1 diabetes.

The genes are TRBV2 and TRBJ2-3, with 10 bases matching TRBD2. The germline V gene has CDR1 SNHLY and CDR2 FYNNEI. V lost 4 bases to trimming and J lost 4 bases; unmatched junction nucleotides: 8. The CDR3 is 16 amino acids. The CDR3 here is CASSGPSGGQADTQYF. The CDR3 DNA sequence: TGTGCCAGCAGTGGACCTAGCGGGGGACAAGCAGATACGCAGTATTTT.

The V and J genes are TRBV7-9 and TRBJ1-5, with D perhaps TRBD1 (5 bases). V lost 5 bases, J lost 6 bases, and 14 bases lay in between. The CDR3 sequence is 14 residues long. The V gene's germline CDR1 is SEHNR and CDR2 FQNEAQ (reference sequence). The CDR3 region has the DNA TGTGCCAGCAGCCACACTGGGGACGGTCAGCCCCAGCATTTT. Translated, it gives CASSHTGDGQPQHF.

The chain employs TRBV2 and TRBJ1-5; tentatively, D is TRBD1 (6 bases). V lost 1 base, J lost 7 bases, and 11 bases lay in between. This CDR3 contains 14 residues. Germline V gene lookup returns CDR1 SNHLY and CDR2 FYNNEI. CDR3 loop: CASSEGAGEQPQHF. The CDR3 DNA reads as TGTGCCAGCAGTGAAGGGGCAGGGGAACAGCCCCAGCATTTT.

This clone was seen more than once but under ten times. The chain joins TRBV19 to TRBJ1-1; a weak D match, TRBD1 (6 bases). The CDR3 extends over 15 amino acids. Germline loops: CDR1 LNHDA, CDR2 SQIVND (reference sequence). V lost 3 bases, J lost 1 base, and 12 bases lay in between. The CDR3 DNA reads TGTGCCAGTAGTATGTCCAGGGGAGGGAACACTGAAGCTTTCTTT. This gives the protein CASSMSRGGNTEAFF.

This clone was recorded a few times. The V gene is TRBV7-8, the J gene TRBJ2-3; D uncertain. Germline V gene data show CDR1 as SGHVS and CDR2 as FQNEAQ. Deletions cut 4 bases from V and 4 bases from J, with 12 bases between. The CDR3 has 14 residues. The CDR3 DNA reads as TGTGCCAGCAGCTATATCATTGTCGCAGATACGCAGTATTTT. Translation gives CASSYIIVADTQYF.

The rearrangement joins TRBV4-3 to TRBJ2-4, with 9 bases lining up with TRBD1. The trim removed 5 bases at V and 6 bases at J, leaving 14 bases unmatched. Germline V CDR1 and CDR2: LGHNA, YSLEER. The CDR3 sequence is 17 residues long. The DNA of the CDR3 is TGCGCCAGCAGCTACTCTTCTGTCACAGGGGGCGGAAACATTCAGTACTTC. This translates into CASSYSSVTGGGNIQYF.

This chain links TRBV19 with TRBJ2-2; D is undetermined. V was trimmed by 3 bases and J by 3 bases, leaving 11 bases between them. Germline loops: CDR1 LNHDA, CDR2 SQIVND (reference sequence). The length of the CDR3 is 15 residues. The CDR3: CASSILAGHTGELFF. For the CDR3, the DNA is TGTGCCAGTAGTATCCTGGCCGGTCACACCGGGGAGCTGTTTTTT.

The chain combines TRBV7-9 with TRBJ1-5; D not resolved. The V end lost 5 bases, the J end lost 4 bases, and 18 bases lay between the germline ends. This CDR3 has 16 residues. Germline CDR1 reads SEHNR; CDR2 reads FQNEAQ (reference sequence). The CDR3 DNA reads TGTGCCAGCAGCCCCGGAATGGACCGGGAAAATCAGCCCCAGCATTTT. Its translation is CASSPGMDRENQPQHF.

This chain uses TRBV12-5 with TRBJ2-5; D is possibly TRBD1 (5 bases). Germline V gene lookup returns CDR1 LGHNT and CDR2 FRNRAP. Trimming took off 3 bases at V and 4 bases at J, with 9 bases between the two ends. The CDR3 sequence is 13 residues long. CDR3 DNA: TGTGCTAGTGGTTTTGACAGTCCAGAGACCCAGTACTTC. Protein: CASGFDSPETQYF. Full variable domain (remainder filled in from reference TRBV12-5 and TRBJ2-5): DARVTQTPRHKVTEMGQEVTMRCQPILGHNTVFWYRQTMMQGLELLAYFRNRAPLDDSGMPKDRFSAEMPDATLATLKIQPSEPRDSAVYFCASGFDSPETQYFGPGTRLLVL.

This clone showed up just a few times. The CDR3 loop reads CASSPGTFNSPLHF. As DNA, the CDR3 is TGTGCCAGCAGTCCAGGGACCTTTAATTCACCCCTCCACTTT. The chain carries TRBV6-4 and TRBJ1-6, with D possibly being TRBD1 (5 bases). Germline V gene lookup returns CDR1 MRHNA and CDR2 SNTAGT. V dropped 5 bases and J dropped 6 bases, with 11 bases sitting between them. The CDR3 is 14 amino acids.

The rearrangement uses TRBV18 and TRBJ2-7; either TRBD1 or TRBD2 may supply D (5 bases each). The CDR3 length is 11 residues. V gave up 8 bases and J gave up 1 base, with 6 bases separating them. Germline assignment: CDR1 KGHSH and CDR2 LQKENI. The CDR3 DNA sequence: TGTGCCAGCGGGGGTTCCTACGAGCAGTACTTC. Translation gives CASGGSYEQYF.

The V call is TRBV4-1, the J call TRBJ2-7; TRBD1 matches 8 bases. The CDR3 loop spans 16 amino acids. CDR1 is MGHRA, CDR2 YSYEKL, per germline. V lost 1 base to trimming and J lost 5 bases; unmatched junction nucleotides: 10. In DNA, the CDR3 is TGCGCCAGCAGCCAAGTTTCGGGACAGGACTTAAACGAGCAGTACTTC. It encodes CASSQVSGQDLNEQYF.

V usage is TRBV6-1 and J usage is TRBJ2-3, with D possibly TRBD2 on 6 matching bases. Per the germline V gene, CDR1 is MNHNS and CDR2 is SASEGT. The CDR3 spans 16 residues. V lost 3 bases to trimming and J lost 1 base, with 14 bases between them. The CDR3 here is CASSDLIGGGTDTQYF. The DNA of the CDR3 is TGTGCCAGCAGTGATTTAATCGGGGGTGGCACAGATACGCAGTATTTT.

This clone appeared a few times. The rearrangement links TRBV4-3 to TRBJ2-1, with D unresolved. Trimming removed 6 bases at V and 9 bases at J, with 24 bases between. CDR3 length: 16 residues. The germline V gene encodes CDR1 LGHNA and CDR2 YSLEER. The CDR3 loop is CASRQLSTAGVSEQFF. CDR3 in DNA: TGCGCCAGCAGACAACTCTCGACGGCCGGTGTAAGTGAGCAGTTCTTC.

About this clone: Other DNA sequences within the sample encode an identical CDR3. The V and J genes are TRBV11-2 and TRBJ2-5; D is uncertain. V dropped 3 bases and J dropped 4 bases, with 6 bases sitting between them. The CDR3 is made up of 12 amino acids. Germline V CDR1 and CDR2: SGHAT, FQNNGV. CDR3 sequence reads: CASSLAGETQYF. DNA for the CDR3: TGTGCCAGCAGCTTGGCAGGAGAGACCCAGTACTTC.

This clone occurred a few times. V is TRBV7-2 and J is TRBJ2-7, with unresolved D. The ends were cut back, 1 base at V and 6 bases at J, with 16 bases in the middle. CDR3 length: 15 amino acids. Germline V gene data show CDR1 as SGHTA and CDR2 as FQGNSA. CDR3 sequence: CASSLDPSYSREQYF. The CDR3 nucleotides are TGTGCCAGCAGCTTAGATCCTAGTTATTCGCGCGAGCAGTACTTC.

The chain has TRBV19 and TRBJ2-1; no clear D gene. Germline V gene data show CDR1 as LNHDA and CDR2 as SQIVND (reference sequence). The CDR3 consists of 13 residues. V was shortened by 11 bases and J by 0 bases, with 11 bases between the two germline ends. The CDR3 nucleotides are TGTGCCTCCCAGGAGAGCTCCTACAATGAGCAGTTCTTC. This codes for CASQESSYNEQFF.

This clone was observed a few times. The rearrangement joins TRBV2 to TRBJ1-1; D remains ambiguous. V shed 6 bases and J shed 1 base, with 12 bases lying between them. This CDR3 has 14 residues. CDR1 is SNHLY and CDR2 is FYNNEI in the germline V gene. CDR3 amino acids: CASSARTGNTEAFF. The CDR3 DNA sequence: TGTGCCAGCAGCGCGCGGACGGGGAACACTGAAGCTTTCTTT.

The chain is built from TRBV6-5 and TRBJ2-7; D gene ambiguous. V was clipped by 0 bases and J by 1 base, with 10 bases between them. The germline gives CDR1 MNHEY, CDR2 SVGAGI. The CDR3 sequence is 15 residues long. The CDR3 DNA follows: TGTGCCAGCAGTTACTCGACTTGGGCGTCCTACGAGCAGTACTTC. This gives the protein CASSYSTWASYEQYF.

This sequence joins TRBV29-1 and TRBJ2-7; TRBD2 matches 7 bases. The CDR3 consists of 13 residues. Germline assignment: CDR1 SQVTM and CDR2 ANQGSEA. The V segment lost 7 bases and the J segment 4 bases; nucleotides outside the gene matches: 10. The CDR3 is CSAAGGTDYEQYF. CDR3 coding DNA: TGCAGCGCAGCCGGGGGGACTGATTACGAGCAGTACTTC.

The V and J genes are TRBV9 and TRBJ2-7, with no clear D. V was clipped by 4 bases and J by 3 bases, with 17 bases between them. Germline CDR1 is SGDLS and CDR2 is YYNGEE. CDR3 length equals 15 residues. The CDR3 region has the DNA TGTGCCAGCAGCCCCAGTCGACATTCCTTCTACGAGCAGTACTTC. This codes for CASSPSRHSFYEQYF.